This T cell receptor beta chain appears in the sequencing data of a study of T-cell memory formation after mild COVID-19. Whole-study results and caveats: Second-wave clones with a day 37 peak had unconfirmed SARS-CoV-2 specificity.

It was 5'RACE with constant-segment primers that produced the TCR alpha and TCR beta cDNA libraries, which carried sample barcodes and UMIs. In TCRdb, the 5' RACE reads were re-called with MiXCR into one record per CDR3 protein. The repertoire consists of some 330,000 distinct CDR3 sequences, with around 21% occurring once and the leading ten covering 9.5% to 15%. Germline lookup yields CDR1 MGHRA and CDR2 YSYEKL. The CDR3 is made up of 16 amino acids. The ends were cut back, 0 bases at V and 1 base at J, with 12 bases in the middle. Worth noting for this clonotype: The target antigen is unknown.

This rearrangement joins TRBV4-1 to TRBJ1-1; D perhaps matches TRBD1 (5 bases). Specimen: PBMCs or a T cell subset sorted from them (not recorded which). The sequence came from an adult woman who had mild COVID-19 (a few samples of this study predate the infection). Cell type and time point are not known. CDR3 amino acids: CASSQDWGTWNTEAFF. CDR3 DNA: TGCGCCAGCAGCCAAGACTGGGGGACCTGGAACACTGAAGCTTTCTTT.